Detailed here is one T cell receptor beta chain. Its specificity is not known. Germline lookup yields CDR1 GTSNPN and CDR2 SVGIG (reference sequence). The V and J ends lost 0 bases and 6 bases, in that order; junction bases with no gene match: 4. The CDR3 totals 14 residues. The PCR contained 60 Vbeta and 13 Jbeta primers. The data were produced by immunoSEQ multiplex PCR, yet TCRdb's version contains in-frame clones alone and is incomplete. Among about 82,000 clones listed, roughly 80% were seen once. The data were taken from a study of cytomegalovirus exposure and HLA in healthy donors. Background on the study: Membership in the Caucasian-associated ancestry cluster was found for about four fifths of approximately 380 genotyped donors. Findings and caveats of the study: Per a prior analysis, the majority of TCR beta V segments were productive roughly 90% or roughly 30% of the time. There were under 200 TCR beta chains listed as cytomegalovirus-associated. Reported findings show TCR beta sequences accurately forecast HLA-A and HLA-B alleles in most subjects.

What was sequenced was PBMCs. This chain connects TRBV30 to TRBJ2-4; 8 bases fit TRBD2. This clonotype was obtained from a woman between 45 and 65 years old in good health and CMV-seropositive. CDR3 DNA: TGTGCCTGGAGTGTAGGGCTAGCGGGAAACATTCAGTACTTC. Translated: CAWSVGLAGNIQYF.